This paragraph reports one T cell receptor beta chain. Its cognate antigen is unknown. The sample belongs to a study of T cells in localized non-small cell lung cancer. With 3 bases removed from V and 8 bases from J, the gap between germline ends came to 11 bases. Germline V gene sequence: CDR1 SGHAT, CDR2 FQNNGV. This CDR3 is 13 amino acids long. General study results and limits: Tumor samples were not multi-region, leaving intratumor heterogeneity unexcluded. Median detection of top 100 tumor clones in adjacent lung was 57 clones. The greatest T cell clonality was found in uninvolved adjacent lung (higher than in tumor). Patients showing higher blood T cell density tended to see longer overall survival.

Profiled with immunoSEQ multiplex PCR; TCRdb holds only in-frame clones, not every one. The table includes about 39,000 clones, around 79% detected once. This specimen consisted of PBMCs, obtained before any cancer treatment. This sequence joins TRBV11-2 and TRBJ2-1; D is possibly TRBD2 (7 bases). The receptor comes from a woman aged 35-75 years with stage II squamous cell lung carcinoma. The CDR3 DNA follows: TGTGCCAGCAGCTTGGGAGGGGGGTATGAGCAGTTCTTC. Residues: CASSLGGGYEQFF.